This T cell receptor (beta chain) was recovered during a study of patients and donors after allogeneic stem cell transplantation. TCRdb reprocessed the RT-PCR reads via MiXCR and lists one record per CDR3 protein. The sample records some 200,000 distinct CDR3 sequences, roughly 40% being singletons. Sequenced input: blood, either unsorted or a sorted T cell fraction (not recorded which). The TCR comes from a human donor who was either an allogeneic HSCT recipient or a stem cell or donor lymphocyte infusion donor (not recorded which). It is not recorded whose cells these are; they may come from a transplant donor.

The DNA of the CDR3 is TGTGCCAGCAGCTACTGGACAGGGGGAAATGAAAAACTGTTTTTT. It encodes CASSYWTGGNEKLFF. The chain recombines TRBV7-2 with TRBJ1-4; TRBD1 matches at 10 bases. CDR1 is SGHTA, CDR2 FQGNSA, per germline. CDR3 size: 15 residues. The ends lost 4 bases at V and 5 bases at J; junction bases unmatched: 4.